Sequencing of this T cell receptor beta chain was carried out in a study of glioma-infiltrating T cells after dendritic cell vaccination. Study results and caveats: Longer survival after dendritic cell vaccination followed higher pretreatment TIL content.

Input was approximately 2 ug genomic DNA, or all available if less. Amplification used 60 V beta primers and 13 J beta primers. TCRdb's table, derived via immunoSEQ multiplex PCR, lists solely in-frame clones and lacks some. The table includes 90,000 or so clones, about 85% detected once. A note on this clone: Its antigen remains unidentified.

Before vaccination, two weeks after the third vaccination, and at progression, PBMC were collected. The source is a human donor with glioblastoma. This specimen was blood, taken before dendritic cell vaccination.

The CDR3 protein is CASSETGDSTDTQYF. CDR3 coding DNA: TGCGCCAGCAGTGAAACAGGGGATAGCACAGATACGCAGTATTTT. The chain combines TRBV10-1 with TRBJ2-3; 7 bases agree with TRBD1. The V gene's germline CDR1 is WNHNN and CDR2 SYGVQD (reference sequence). V lost 3 bases, J lost 0 bases, and 3 bases stayed unmatched. CDR3 length equals 15 residues.